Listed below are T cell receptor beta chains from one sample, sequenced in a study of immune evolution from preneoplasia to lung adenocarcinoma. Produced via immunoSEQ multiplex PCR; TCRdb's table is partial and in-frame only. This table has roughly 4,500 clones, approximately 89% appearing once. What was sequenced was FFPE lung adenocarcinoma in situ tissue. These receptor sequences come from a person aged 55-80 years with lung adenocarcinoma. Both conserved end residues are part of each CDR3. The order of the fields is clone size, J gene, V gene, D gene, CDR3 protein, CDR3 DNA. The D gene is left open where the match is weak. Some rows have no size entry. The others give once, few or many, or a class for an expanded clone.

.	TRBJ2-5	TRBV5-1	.	CASSLGPQGNQETQYF	TGCGCCAGCAGCTTGGGCCCACAGGGTAACCAAGAGACCCAGTACTTC
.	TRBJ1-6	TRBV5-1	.	CASRARDSPLHF	TGCGCCAGCCGGGCCAGAGATTCACCCCTCCACTTT
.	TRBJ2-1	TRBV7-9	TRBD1	CASSSQGRQGRVDEQFF	TGTGCCAGCAGCTCTCAGGGGCGACAGGGGCGAGTGGATGAGCAGTTCTTC
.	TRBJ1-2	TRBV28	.	CASRPSDRLYGYTF	TGTGCCAGCAGACCATCCGACAGGCTTTATGGCTACACCTTC
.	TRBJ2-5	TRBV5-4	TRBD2	CASSPPRGGGPQETQYF	TGTGCCAGCAGCCCCCCTCGGGGGGGAGGGCCCCAAGAGACCCAGTACTTC
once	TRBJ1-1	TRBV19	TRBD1	CATHRGNTEAFF	TGTGCCACCCACAGGGGGAACACTGAAGCTTTCTTT
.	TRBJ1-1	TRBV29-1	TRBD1	CSARTGEAEAFF	TGCAGCGCACGGACAGGGGAGGCTGAAGCTTTCTTT
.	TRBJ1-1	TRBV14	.	CASSQDGTGPNTEAFF	TGTGCCAGCAGCCAAGATGGAACGGGACCGAACACTGAAGCTTTCTTT
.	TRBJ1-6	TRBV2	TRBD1	CASILQQGFDSPLHF	TGTGCCAGTATCCTTCAACAGGGGTTCGATTCACCCCTCCACTTT
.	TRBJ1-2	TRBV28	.	CASSLLPNYGYTF	TGTGCCAGCAGTTTATTACCCAACTATGGCTACACCTTC
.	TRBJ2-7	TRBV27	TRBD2	CASRTGLAGDEQYF	TGTGCCAGCAGGACCGGACTAGCGGGAGACGAGCAGTACTTC
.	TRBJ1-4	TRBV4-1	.	CASSQGKGTNEKLFF	TGCGCCAGCAGCCAAGGGAAGGGGACTAATGAAAAACTGTTTTTT
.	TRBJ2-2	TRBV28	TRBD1	CASSLGTGTGELFF	TGTGCCAGCAGTTTAGGGACAGGGACCGGGGAGCTGTTTTTT
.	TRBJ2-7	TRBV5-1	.	CASSQRQAVGEQYF	TGCGCCAGCAGCCAGAGACAGGCGGTTGGCGAGCAGTACTTC
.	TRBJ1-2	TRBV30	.	CAWSLGSIYGYTF	TGTGCCTGGAGCCTCGGAAGTATCTATGGCTACACCTTC
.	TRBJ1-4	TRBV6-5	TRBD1	CASSFTTGTNEKLFF	TGTGCCAGCAGTTTTACGACAGGGACCAATGAAAAACTGTTTTTT
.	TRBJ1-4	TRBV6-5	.	CASSYSWGKGEKLFF	TGTGCCAGCAGTTACTCGTGGGGAAAAGGTGAAAAACTGTTTTTT
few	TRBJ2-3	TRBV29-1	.	CSVEARETSTDTQYF	TGCAGCGTGGAGGCCAGGGAGACTAGCACAGATACGCAGTATTTT
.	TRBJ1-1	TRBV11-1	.	CASSFKDEAFF	TGTGCCAGCAGCTTTAAAGATGAAGCTTTCTTT
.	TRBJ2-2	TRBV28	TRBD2	CASSRRLAGGPGGGELFF	TGTGCCAGCAGCCGAAGACTAGCGGGAGGGCCAGGCGGCGGGGAGCTGTTTTTT
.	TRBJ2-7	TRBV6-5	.	CASSYSGGNYYEQYF	TGTGCCAGCAGTTACTCAGGCGGGAACTACTACGAGCAGTACTTC
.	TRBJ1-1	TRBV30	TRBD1	CAWGRGQGWTEAFF	TGTGCCTGGGGTCGAGGACAGGGTTGGACTGAAGCTTTCTTT
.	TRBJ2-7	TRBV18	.	CASSPEGYEQYF	TGTGCCAGCTCACCCGAAGGTTACGAGCAGTACTTC
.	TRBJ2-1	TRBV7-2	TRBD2	CASSSIPGLARDEQFF	TGTGCCAGCAGCTCCATCCCGGGACTAGCAAGGGATGAGCAGTTCTTC
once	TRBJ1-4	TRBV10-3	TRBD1	CAISEQGEPGKLFF	TGTGCCATCAGTGAGCAGGGGGAACCGGGTAAACTGTTTTTT
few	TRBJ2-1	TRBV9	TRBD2	CASSVGLAANNNEQFF	TGTGCCAGCAGCGTAGGACTAGCGGCAAATAACAATGAGCAGTTCTTC